This is a list of T cell receptor beta chains from one sample in a study of blood T cell repertoires in COVID-19. Assay: immunoSEQ multiplex PCR; the TCRdb copy retains only in-frame clones and omits some. The sample includes about 200,000 clones, approximately 87% of them seen just once. Source material: peripheral blood. The receptors originated from a man aged 55 to 70 who had recovered from COVID-19. The CDR3 runs from the conserved cysteine through the conserved F or W. A D gene is named only where the DNA matches it firmly. Only part of the rows carry a size: once, few, many, or a class if the clone is expanded.

size: NA
V: TRBV9
D: NA
J: TRBJ2-5
DNA: TGTGCCAGCAGCCCTTCCGGCTCGAGGAAGACCCAGTACTTC
CDR3: CASSPSGSRKTQYF

size: NA
V: TRBV15
D: NA
J: TRBJ1-1
DNA: TGTGCCACCAGCAGAGATAGGATCCCGGGACACAACTTT
CDR3: CATSRDRIPGHNF

size: once
V: TRBV3-1/TRBV3-2
D: NA
J: TRBJ1-6
DNA: TGTGCCAGCAGCCAAGATTTAGCCTATAATTCACCCCTCCACTTT
CDR3: CASSQDLAYNSPLHF

size: NA
V: TRBV7-2
D: TRBD1
J: TRBJ2-7
DNA: TGTGCCAGCAGCGTCGATCCGGGACAGTTCCGGGAGCAGTACTTC
CDR3: CASSVDPGQFREQYF

size: once
V: TRBV4-2
D: TRBD2
J: TRBJ2-3
DNA: TGTGCCAGCAGCCAAGATCCCCTAGCGGCACCCACAGATACGCAGTATTTT
CDR3: CASSQDPLAAPTDTQYF

size: NA
V: TRBV30
D: TRBD2
J: TRBJ2-5
DNA: TGTGCCTGGAGAACTGGGGGGGGAGAGACCCAGTACTTC
CDR3: CAWRTGGGETQYF

size: once
V: TRBV18
D: NA
J: TRBJ2-7
DNA: TGTGCCAGCTCACCTCGGGGCGGGGACGAGCAGTACTTC
CDR3: CASSPRGGDEQYF

size: NA
V: TRBV18
D: NA
J: TRBJ1-2
DNA: TGTGCCAGCTCACCTCAGGGTGATGGCTACACCTTC
CDR3: CASSPQGDGYTF

size: NA
V: TRBV7-8
D: NA
J: TRBJ2-5
DNA: TGTGCCAGCGGACCCCCCGGTGGGGGCTCGAGCGGAGGGACCCAGTACTTC
CDR3: CASGPPGGGSSGGTQYF

size: NA
V: TRBV19
D: NA
J: TRBJ1-4
DNA: TGTGCCACCACCCCGGGGGGAAAACTGTTTTTT
CDR3: CATTPGGKLFF

size: NA
V: TRBV9
D: TRBD1
J: TRBJ2-1
DNA: TGTGCCAGCAGCCTCGAGGGGGCCAGCTCCTACAATGAGCAGTTCTTC
CDR3: CASSLEGASSYNEQFF

size: NA
V: TRBV9
D: NA
J: TRBJ1-1
DNA: TGTGCCAGCAGCGTAGTCGGCTCAAGGGGCGGAGACACTGAAGCTTTCTTT
CDR3: CASSVVGSRGGDTEAFF

size: NA
V: TRBV9
D: TRBD1
J: TRBJ2-2
DNA: TGTGCCAGCAGCGGGGTTGGGCAAACAGGGGGCAACACCGGGGAGCTGTTTTTT
CDR3: CASSGVGQTGGNTGELFF

size: NA
V: TRBV6-5
D: TRBD1
J: TRBJ1-2
DNA: TGTGCCAGCAGTTCCCGACAGGGGGGCTATGGCTACACCTTC
CDR3: CASSSRQGGYGYTF

size: NA
V: TRBV2
D: NA
J: TRBJ2-7
DNA: TGTGCCAACCAGGGGAATACCTACGAGCAGTACTTC
CDR3: CANQGNTYEQYF

size: NA
V: TRBV20-1
D: NA
J: TRBJ2-1
DNA: TGCAGTGTGACTACCTACAATGAGCAGTTCTTC
CDR3: CSVTTYNEQFF

size: NA
V: TRBV6-2/TRBV6-3
D: TRBD2
J: TRBJ2-7
DNA: TGTGCCAGCAGTTCGAGATCAGTAGCGGGCCCCTACGAGCAGTACTTC
CDR3: CASSSRSVAGPYEQYF

size: NA
V: TRBV7-9
D: NA
J: TRBJ1-1
DNA: TGTGCCAGCAGCTTTGACTCGGGAACTGAAGCTTTCTTT
CDR3: CASSFDSGTEAFF

size: NA
V: TRBV18
D: NA
J: TRBJ2-5
DNA: TGTGCCAGCTCACCACCGTCGTACCAAGAGACCCAGTACTTC
CDR3: CASSPPSYQETQYF

size: NA
V: TRBV18
D: NA
J: TRBJ2-5
DNA: TGTGCCAGCTCACCAACCCGGGGAGAGACCCAGTACTTC
CDR3: CASSPTRGETQYF

size: NA
V: TRBV10-3
D: TRBD2
J: TRBJ2-1
DNA: TGTGCCATCAGCTCTAGCGGGAGGGCCGACAATGAGCAGTTCTTC
CDR3: CAISSSGRADNEQFF

size: once
V: TRBV3-1/TRBV3-2
D: TRBD2
J: TRBJ2-4
DNA: TGTGCCAGCAGCCAAACCGGGGAAGCGGGATCCAAAAACATTCAGTACTTC
CDR3: CASSQTGEAGSKNIQYF

size: NA
V: TRBV9
D: NA
J: TRBJ1-2
DNA: TGTGCCAGCAGCGTAGGGGAGGGTGGCTATGGCTACACCTTC
CDR3: CASSVGEGGYGYTF

size: NA
V: TRBV19
D: TRBD1
J: TRBJ1-5
DNA: TGTGCCAGTAGTATATACAGGGCAGGGGGGCTTAGCAATCAGCCCCAGCATTTT
CDR3: CASSIYRAGGLSNQPQHF

size: once
V: TRBV19
D: NA
J: TRBJ1-5
DNA: TGTGCCAGTAGTATAAGTCAGGCTAGCAATCAGCCCCAGCATTTT
CDR3: CASSISQASNQPQHF

size: NA
V: TRBV5-1
D: TRBD1
J: TRBJ1-3
DNA: TGCGCCAGCAGCTTGACAGGGGGCGCCTCATATGGAAACACCATATATTTT
CDR3: CASSLTGGASYGNTIYF

size: NA
V: TRBV5-8
D: TRBD1
J: TRBJ2-3
DNA: TGTGCCAGCAACCTCCGACAGGGGGCTGGAGATACGCAGTATTTT
CDR3: CASNLRQGAGDTQYF

size: NA
V: TRBV28
D: NA
J: TRBJ1-4
DNA: TGTGCCAGCAGTTACCGGGGGACGGGTAATGAAAAACTGTTTTTT
CDR3: CASSYRGTGNEKLFF

size: NA
V: TRBV18
D: TRBD1
J: TRBJ1-4
DNA: TGTGCCAGCTCATCGACAGGGCGTAATGAAAAACTGTTTTTT
CDR3: CASSSTGRNEKLFF

size: NA
V: TRBV5-1
D: NA
J: TRBJ2-2
DNA: TGCGCCAGCAGCTCTCTGCAGCGAGATGTTTTGGGGGAGCTGTTTTTT
CDR3: CASSSLQRDVLGELFF

size: once
V: TRBV19
D: TRBD1
J: TRBJ1-1
DNA: TGTGCCAGTAGTGGCAGACAGGGAACTCTCACTGAAGCTTTCTTT
CDR3: CASSGRQGTLTEAFF

size: NA
V: TRBV19
D: TRBD1
J: TRBJ2-3
DNA: TGTGCCAGTAGTAGCCGGGACAGGGGGAGCACAGATACGCAGTATTTT
CDR3: CASSSRDRGSTDTQYF

size: NA
V: TRBV19
D: NA
J: TRBJ2-3
DNA: TGTGCCAGTAGAAGATTCACGGGTACAGATACGCAGTATTTT
CDR3: CASRRFTGTDTQYF

size: NA
V: TRBV10-3
D: NA
J: TRBJ2-2
DNA: TGTGCCATCAATGGGGCGGCGAACACCGGGGAGCTGTTTTTT
CDR3: CAINGAANTGELFF

size: NA
V: TRBV6-5
D: TRBD1
J: TRBJ2-7
DNA: TGTGCCAGCAAACAGGGGGGGACAGGGGGCGACGAGCAGTACTTC
CDR3: CASKQGGTGGDEQYF

size: NA
V: TRBV4-1
D: TRBD2
J: TRBJ2-3
DNA: TGCGCCAGCAGCAAGTGGGGGACTAGCGGGAGCAGCCCAGATACGCAGTATTTT
CDR3: CASSKWGTSGSSPDTQYF

size: NA
V: TRBV4-2
D: TRBD2
J: TRBJ2-3
DNA: TGTGCCAGCAGCCAAGCCCGCCTCGGTCGGCTAGCGGCTAGCACAGATACGCAGTATTTT
CDR3: CASSQARLGRLAASTDTQYF

size: once
V: TRBV6-4
D: TRBD2
J: TRBJ2-2
DNA: TGTGCCAGCAGTGACCTAGCGGGAGACACCGGGGAGCTGTTTTTT
CDR3: CASSDLAGDTGELFF

size: NA
V: TRBV5-1
D: NA
J: TRBJ2-2
DNA: TGCGCCAGCAACTTACAGGGAAACACCGGGGAGCTGTTTTTT
CDR3: CASNLQGNTGELFF

size: NA
V: TRBV7-3
D: NA
J: TRBJ1-6
DNA: TGTGCCAGCAGCTTACTCCCGGCAGGCCATGGGGGGAATTCACCCCTCCACTTT
CDR3: CASSLLPAGHGGNSPLHF

size: NA
V: TRBV3-1/TRBV3-2
D: NA
J: TRBJ2-3
DNA: TGTGCCAGCAGCCACCTCCTCGGAGGGACTTTCACAGATACGCAGTATTTT
CDR3: CASSHLLGGTFTDTQYF

size: NA
V: TRBV5-1
D: TRBD2
J: TRBJ2-3
DNA: TGCGCCAGCAGCTTGGAACTAGCGGGCACAGATACGCAGTATTTT
CDR3: CASSLELAGTDTQYF

size: NA
V: TRBV18
D: NA
J: TRBJ2-7
DNA: TGTGCCAGCTCACCACCGGGCAGACCCTACGAGCAGTACTTC
CDR3: CASSPPGRPYEQYF

size: NA
V: TRBV27
D: NA
J: TRBJ1-1
DNA: TGTGCCAGCAGTTTAAGGGGGAGGAACACTGAAGCTTTCTTT
CDR3: CASSLRGRNTEAFF

size: once
V: TRBV18
D: TRBD1
J: TRBJ2-7
DNA: TGTGCCAGCTCACTCGGGGGACAGGCGGTCGAGCAGTACTTC
CDR3: CASSLGGQAVEQYF

size: NA
V: TRBV9
D: NA
J: TRBJ1-2
DNA: TGTGCCAGCAGCAGTGTGCCTCTAGAAGCCTACAACACCTATGGCTACACCTTC
CDR3: CASSSVPLEAYNTYGYTF

size: once
V: TRBV12-3/TRBV12-4
D: NA
J: TRBJ2-5
DNA: TGTGCCAGCACGATCGCCAGCGGAGAGACCCAGTACTTC
CDR3: CASTIASGETQYF

size: NA
V: TRBV24-1
D: NA
J: TRBJ2-7
DNA: TGTGCCACCAGTGATTCCTCTAGAAGCGACTACGAGCAGTACTTC
CDR3: CATSDSSRSDYEQYF

size: NA
V: TRBV30
D: NA
J: TRBJ1-2
DNA: TGTGCCTGGACATCGGGGTTCGGCTACACCTTC
CDR3: CAWTSGFGYTF

size: NA
V: TRBV2
D: TRBD2
J: TRBJ2-3
DNA: TGTGCCAGCAGTGCCGAAGCGGGGAGTAGCACAGATACGCAGTATTTT
CDR3: CASSAEAGSSTDTQYF

size: once
V: TRBV6-6
D: NA
J: TRBJ2-1
DNA: TGTGCCAGCAGTTACTCTAAACGCGGAGTTGGAGATGAGCAGTTCTTC
CDR3: CASSYSKRGVGDEQFF

size: NA
V: TRBV5-5
D: TRBD1
J: TRBJ1-5
DNA: TGTGCCAGCAGCCCGAGGACAGGGTTCGGACAGCCCCAGCATTTT
CDR3: CASSPRTGFGQPQHF

size: NA
V: TRBV28
D: NA
J: TRBJ2-2
DNA: TGTGCCAGCAGTTTAGGGCAGGGGCAATTGAACACCGGGGAGCTGTTTTTT
CDR3: CASSLGQGQLNTGELFF

size: NA
V: TRBV6-2/TRBV6-3
D: NA
J: TRBJ1-2
DNA: TGTGCCAGCAGTCAATGGACTTCGGAAGGCTACACCTTC
CDR3: CASSQWTSEGYTF

size: NA
V: TRBV11-3
D: NA
J: TRBJ2-7
DNA: TGTGCCAGCAGTCAAGCAGGGTACGAGCAGTACTTC
CDR3: CASSQAGYEQYF